Presented here are 25 T cell receptor beta chains from one specimen sequenced in a study of cytomegalovirus exposure and HLA in healthy donors. The PCR contained 60 Vbeta and 13 Jbeta primers. TCRdb keeps only in-frame clones here, not all; method: immunoSEQ multiplex PCR. The sample yields approximately 100,000 clones, approximately 80% seen once. Sequenced input: PBMCs. These receptors all stem from a man between 60 and 75 years old in good health and CMV-seropositive.

This sequence joins TRBV28 and TRBJ1-5; 7 bases line up with TRBD1. Germline V gene data show CDR1 as MDHEN and CDR2 as SYDVKM. V was clipped by 7 bases and J by 2 bases; unmatched bases: 17. The CDR3 runs 18 residues. CDR3: CASTPDRAGRVGNQPQHF. The CDR3 nucleotides are TGTGCCAGCACCCCAGACAGGGCGGGCCGGGTTGGCAATCAGCCCCAGCATTTT.

This clone was picked up a small number of times. For the CDR3, the DNA is TGTGCCAGCAGCTTAGCAGGGACAGGGTACGAGCAGTACTTC. This codes for CASSLAGTGYEQYF. The chain recombines TRBV7-2 with TRBJ2-7; 9 bases fit TRBD1. V gave up 0 bases and J gave up 4 bases; unmatched junction bases: 1. The germline gives CDR1 SGHTA, CDR2 FQGNSA. The CDR3 has 14 residues. The variable domain in full, completed from reference TRBV7-2 and TRBJ2-7, reads GAGVSQSPSNKVTEKGKDVELRCDPISGHTALYWYRQSLGQGLEFLIYFQGNSAPDKSGLPSDRFSAERTGGSVSTLTIQRTQQEDSAVYLCASSLAGTGYEQYFGPGTRLTVT.

The chain joins TRBV6-5 to TRBJ2-1; TRBD2 might be the D (6 bases). CDR1 and CDR2 from the germline V gene are MNHEY and SVGAGI. V lost 0 bases to trimming and J lost 2 bases, with 11 bases between them. The CDR3 extends over 16 amino acids. The CDR3 is CASSYSGGATYNEQFF. The DNA of the CDR3 is TGTGCCAGCAGTTACTCGGGCGGGGCCACCTACAATGAGCAGTTCTTC.

The chain uses TRBV7-9 and TRBJ1-2; D is perhaps TRBD1 (5 bases). The CDR3 length is 15 residues. V was trimmed by 3 bases and J by 5 bases, leaving 16 bases between them. Germline assignment: CDR1 SEHNR and CDR2 FQNEAQ (reference sequence). CDR3 bases: TGTGCCAGCAGCTTCCGGGGACTAGAGGAGTATGGCTACACCTTC. This sequence encodes CASSFRGLEEYGYTF. Complete variable domain (other parts from reference TRBV7-9 and TRBJ1-2): DTGVSQNPRHKITKRGQNVTFRCDPISEHNRLYWYRQTLGQGPEFLTYFQNEAQLEKSRLLSDRFSAERPKGSFSTLEIQRTEQGDSAMYLCASSFRGLEEYGYTFGSGTRLTVV.

CDR3 loop: CATSSSGDTQYF. CDR3 nucleotides: TGTGCCACCAGCAGTTCCGGGGATACGCAGTATTTT. This chain uses TRBV15 with TRBJ2-3; D is ambiguous. Germline CDR1 and CDR2: LNHNV and YYDKDF (reference sequence). V was pared by 3 bases and J by 6 bases, with 7 bases between. The CDR3 loop spans 12 amino acids.

The CDR3 loop reads CSALLVSEQYF. CDR3 nucleotide sequence: TGCAGTGCTCTACTAGTCAGCGAGCAGTACTTC. This chain links TRBV20-1 with TRBJ2-7, with a possible D match to TRBD2 (5 bases). Germline V CDR1 and CDR2: DFQATT, SNEGSKA (reference sequence). This CDR3 is built from 11 residues. Deletions cut 5 bases from V and 6 bases from J, with 11 bases between.

CDR3 coding DNA: TGTGCCAGCAGCTTACTAGGCCGGGGTTTTCCTGGGGCCAACGTCCTGACTTTC. Amino acids: CASSLLGRGFPGANVLTF. The V gene is TRBV7-2, the J gene TRBJ2-6, with D possibly being TRBD2 (5 bases). V dropped 2 bases and J dropped 2 bases, with 16 bases sitting between them. The V gene's germline CDR1 is SGHTA and CDR2 FQGNSA. The CDR3 is 18 amino acids. Variable domain in full (rest from reference TRBV7-2 and TRBJ2-6): GAGVSQSPSNKVTEKGKDVELRCDPISGHTALYWYRQSLGQGLEFLIYFQGNSAPDKSGLPSDRFSAERTGGSVSTLTIQRTQQEDSAVYLCASSLLGRGFPGANVLTFGAGSRLTVL.

The V call is TRBV5-1, the J call TRBJ2-5; TRBD2 is a possible D gene (6 bases). Near its end, the DNA agrees better with TRBJ2-7, so the J call may be wrong. Germline values: CDR1 SGHRS, CDR2 YFSETQ. The CDR3 is 13 amino acids. CDR3 residues: CASGWDWTYEQYF. Here the CDR3 DNA reads TGCGCCAGCGGCTGGGACTGGACCTACGAGCAGTACTTC.

The chain uses TRBV28 and TRBJ2-2, with a possible D match to TRBD2 (5 bases). Deletions cut 6 bases from V and 8 bases from J, with 10 bases between. Germline values: CDR1 MDHEN, CDR2 SYDVKM. CDR3 size: 12 residues. DNA for the CDR3: TGTGCCAGCAGAGAGGGATCGGGGGAGCTGTTTTTT. Protein product: CASREGSGELFF.

CDR3 in amino acids: CASSPLGQGAGEQYF. The DNA of the CDR3 is TGTGCCAGCTCACCGCTGGGACAGGGGGCCGGGGAGCAGTACTTC. The V call is TRBV18, the J call TRBJ2-7; 12 nucleotides agree with TRBD1. CDR1 and CDR2 (germline): KGHSH, LQKENI. The CDR3 totals 15 residues. Trimming removed 3 bases from V and 7 bases from J; junction bases left unmatched: 7.

The chain has TRBV6-5 and TRBJ2-7; the match to TRBD1 covers 9 bases. The CDR3 length is 15 residues. V shed 2 bases and J 0 bases; nucleotides not matched to a gene: 2. Germline lookup yields CDR1 MNHEY and CDR2 SVGAGI. CDR3 DNA: TGTGCCAGCAGTTACCGACAGGGGGGCTCCTACGAGCAGTACTTC. Protein product: CASSYRQGGSYEQYF.

The genes are TRBV18 and TRBJ2-5; the D is unclear. CDR3 length equals 13 residues. Germline values: CDR1 KGHSH, CDR2 LQKENI. V was pared by 3 bases and J by 2 bases, with 7 bases between. In DNA, the CDR3 is TGTGCCAGCTCACCTTCACTACAAGAGACCCAGTACTTC. Translation: CASSPSLQETQYF.

The V gene is TRBV5-6, the J gene TRBJ1-5; D call uncertain. V dropped 7 bases and J dropped 4 bases, with 18 bases sitting between them. Per germline, CDR1 SGHDT and CDR2 YYEEEE. This CDR3 is built from 15 residues. CDR3 coding DNA: TGTGCCAGCTTCACCGACCCGGCGAGGAATCAGCCCCAGCATTTT. This sequence encodes CASFTDPARNQPQHF.

The chain uses TRBV19 and TRBJ1-5; TRBD1 matches 7 bases. CDR1 and CDR2 from the germline V gene are LNHDA and SQIVND (reference sequence). The CDR3 extends over 15 amino acids. V lost 6 bases and J lost 1; bases outside the gene matches: 6. The CDR3 DNA sequence: TGTGCCAGTAGCCGGGACAGTGGGAGCAATCAGCCCCAGCATTTT. It is translated as CASSRDSGSNQPQHF.

On this clone itself: One junction end does not reproduce the germline sequence, and a read error may be involved. This CDR3 is also generated by other DNA sequences in the sample. The J gene is TRBJ1-5, the V gene TRBV25-1, with TRBD1 matching 7 bases. The CDR3 is 14 amino acids. Germline V lookup: CDR1 MGHDK, CDR2 SYGVNS. The DNA of the CDR3 is TGTGCTAGCAGTGCAACAGGGGGCAATCAGCCCCAGCATTTT. Encoded protein: CASSATGGNQPQHF.

The CDR3 here is CAISALLQETQYF. The DNA of the CDR3 is TGTGCCATCAGTGCTCTTTTACAAGAGACCCAGTACTTC. V is TRBV10-3 and J is TRBJ2-5; D gene unclear. Per the germline V gene, CDR1 is ENHRY and CDR2 is SYGVKD. V lost 4 bases to trimming and J lost 2 bases, with 8 bases between them. The CDR3 has 13 residues.

The chain links TRBV9 to TRBJ2-5, with a possible D match to TRBD2 (5 bases). Germline V gene data show CDR1 as SGDLS and CDR2 as YYNGEE. The ends were cut back, 4 bases at V and 10 bases at J, with 20 bases in the middle. This CDR3 region has 14 residues. CDR3 protein: CASSLDPVPRDQYF. The CDR3 coding sequence is TGTGCCAGCAGCCTGGATCCGGTTCCTCGGGACCAGTACTTC.

This chain links TRBV9 with TRBJ2-1; 12 nucleotides align to TRBD2. Germline trimming cut 0 bases from V and 0 bases from J; bases unmatched to any gene: 4. Germline loops: CDR1 SGDLS, CDR2 YYNGEE. This CDR3 is 18 amino acids long. The CDR3 sequence is CASSVGTSGVSSYNEQFF. The CDR3 nucleotides read TGTGCCAGCAGCGTAGGGACTAGCGGGGTTAGCTCCTACAATGAGCAGTTCTTC.

The chain is built from TRBV7-2 and TRBJ1-5, with no clear D. V was clipped by 5 bases and J by 5 bases, with 10 bases between them. CDR1 is SGHTA and CDR2 is FQGNSA in the germline V gene. This CDR3 contains 13 residues. The CDR3, as DNA: TGTGCCAGCAGCCCCGACACCTATCAGCCCCAGCATTTT. As protein: CASSPDTYQPQHF.

The V call is TRBV28, the J call TRBJ2-1; perhaps TRBD2 as D (5 bases). From germline, CDR1 is MDHEN and CDR2 SYDVKM. Trimming took off 8 bases at V and 0 bases at J, with 8 bases between the two ends. The CDR3 spans 13 residues. CDR3 in amino acids: CASCRDSYNEQFF. The DNA of the CDR3 is TGTGCCAGCTGCCGGGACTCCTACAATGAGCAGTTCTTC.

The rearrangement uses TRBV6-4 and TRBJ2-3; tentative D call: TRBD2 (5 bases). V was clipped by 4 bases and J by 0 bases, with 11 bases between them. The CDR3 totals 15 residues. From germline, CDR1 is MRHNA and CDR2 SNTAGT. The DNA of the CDR3 is TGTGCCAGCAGTGCAACGGGGTTAAGCACAGATACGCAGTATTTT. Translating it yields CASSATGLSTDTQYF.

This chain connects TRBV18 to TRBJ2-3; possibly TRBD2 for D (6 bases). The CDR3 is made up of 15 amino acids. Germline CDR1 KGHSH, CDR2 LQKENI. The V end lost 6 bases, the J end lost 6 bases, and 19 bases lay between the germline ends. The CDR3 DNA reads as TGTGCCAGCTCCCCGACGGAGGGGATGAGGGATACGCAGTATTTT. Amino acids: CASSPTEGMRDTQYF.

The CDR3 DNA reads TGTGCCAGTAGTATCCTGGACAGAGACACTGAAGCTTTCTTT. It encodes CASSILDRDTEAFF. The rearrangement links TRBV19 to TRBJ1-1; D might be TRBD1 (6 bases). The V end lost 3 bases, the J end lost 3 bases, and 11 bases lay between the germline ends. The V gene's germline CDR1 is LNHDA and CDR2 SQIVND (reference sequence). This CDR3 has 14 amino acids.

The V gene is TRBV18, the J gene TRBJ1-1, with D uncertain. This CDR3 contains 14 residues. The germline V gene encodes CDR1 KGHSH and CDR2 LQKENI. V was cut by 2 bases and J by 4 bases, with 11 bases left in between. The CDR3 DNA sequence: TGTGCCAGCTCACCAGAAAGAGTTAGCACTGAAGCTTTCTTT. Its protein is CASSPERVSTEAFF.

The CDR3 protein is CASSVGQGYYEQYF. CDR3 DNA sequence: TGTGCCAGCAGCGTAGGACAGGGATACTACGAGCAGTACTTC. This sequence joins TRBV9 and TRBJ2-5; 7 bases map to TRBD1. The J call is doubtful: the DNA matches TRBJ2-7 better. CDR1 and CDR2 from the germline V gene are SGDLS and YYNGEE. The CDR3 totals 14 residues.